These 27 T cell receptor beta chains originate from one sample sequenced in a study of read filtering for tumor transcriptome and immune sequencing. The library was built from 400 ng RNA with molecular barcoded adaptors for alpha/delta and beta/gamma chains. TCRdb recomputed calls from the reads with MiXCR, one row per CDR3 protein. The sample holds some 43,000 distinct CDR3 sequences; 10% to 15% are singletons and the top ten take approximately 30%. The source material was a population of CD138-negative cells sorted from bone marrow. The source of these receptors is a donor aged 40 or older with multiple myeloma.

There are many counts of this clonotype. The rearrangement joins TRBV30 to TRBJ1-2, with D unresolved. Germline V gene lookup returns CDR1 GTSNPN and CDR2 SVGIG (reference sequence). V lost 7 bases, J lost 2 bases, and 11 bases lay in between. This CDR3 has 12 residues. CDR3 nucleotides: TGTGCCTTACAGACAACCAACTATGGCTACACCTTC. Translated: CALQTTNYGYTF.

This clonotype showed up just a few times. The chain combines TRBV7-9 with TRBJ2-3, with TRBD2 identical over 11 bases. Germline-derived CDR1 and CDR2 are SEHNR and FQNEAQ (reference sequence). V lost 5 bases to trimming and J lost 1 base; unmatched junction nucleotides: 5. This CDR3 is built from 16 residues. CDR3 sequence reads: CASSPLTSGGTDTQYF. CDR3 sequence (DNA): TGTGCCAGCAGCCCCCTGACTAGCGGGGGCACAGATACGCAGTATTTT.

This clonotype showed up just a few times. The chain employs TRBV4-2 and TRBJ2-7; D may match TRBD1 or TRBD2 (5 bases each). With 1 base removed from V and 2 bases from J, the gap between germline ends came to 12 bases. Germline-derived CDR1 and CDR2 are LGHNA and YNFKEQ. The length of the CDR3 is 15 residues. The CDR3 nucleotides read TGTGCCAGCAGCCAAGGATGGGGACGAACCTACGAGCAGTACTTC. Translation gives CASSQGWGRTYEQYF.

This chain connects TRBV19 to TRBJ1-1; D is ambiguous. CDR1 LNHDA and CDR2 SQIVND come from the germline V gene (reference sequence). The CDR3 is made up of 15 amino acids. Trimming removed 2 bases from V and 6 bases from J, with 16 bases in between. In nucleotides, the CDR3 is TGTGCCAGTAGTATAAAGGACGTAGTTTTCGCTGAAGCTTTCTTT. This sequence encodes CASSIKDVVFAEAFF.

This clonotype was found many times. The rearrangement joins TRBV7-2 to TRBJ2-7, with TRBD2 identical over 10 bases. V was clipped by 5 bases and J by 4 bases; unmatched bases: 5. CDR3 size: 14 residues. In germline, CDR1 is SGHTA, CDR2 FQGNSA. CDR3 protein: CASSQAGGVYEQYF. CDR3 in DNA: TGTGCCAGCAGCCAAGCGGGAGGGGTTTACGAGCAGTACTTC. Looking up the rest from reference TRBV7-2 and TRBJ2-7 gives the full variable domain: GAGVSQSPSNKVTEKGKDVELRCDPISGHTALYWYRQSLGQGLEFLIYFQGNSAPDKSGLPSDRFSAERTGGSVSTLTIQRTQQEDSAVYLCASSQAGGVYEQYFGPGTRLTVT.

Comment on this clonotype: Since no conserved phenylalanine or tryptophan closes the CDR3, a read error is the likely cause. The chain links TRBV6-5 to TRBJ1-1; TRBD1 might be the D (5 bases). This CDR3 spans 11 amino acids. Looked up from germline, CDR1 is MNHEY and CDR2 is SVGAGI. The CDR3 bases are TGTGCAAGCGGTTACGGGGACGAAGCTTTCCTT. This codes for CASGYGDEAFL.

This clonotype was recorded many times. The chain has TRBV2 and TRBJ1-5; no reliable D call. Germline V CDR1 and CDR2: SNHLY, FYNNEI. CDR3 length: 14 residues. Trimming took 7 bases from V and 4 from J, leaving 14 bases between them. CDR3 region: CASTLNGRNQPQHF. The DNA of the CDR3 is TGTGCCAGCACCCTCAACGGCAGAAATCAGCCCCAGCATTTT.

The sample holds many counts of this clonotype. This clone may be a read error of a much larger clone one base away. The chain couples TRBV3-1 to TRBJ2-1; 7 nucleotides match TRBD1. The germline gives CDR1 LGHDT, CDR2 YNNKEL (reference sequence). There are 15 residues in the CDR3. The CDR3: CASSYIPGGNNGQFF. CDR3 in DNA: TGTGCCAGCAGCTACATCCCAGGGGGAAACAATGGGCAGTTCTTC.

This clonotype was recorded at least ten times. The chain combines TRBV5-5 with TRBJ2-3; no clear D gene. The germline CDR1 and CDR2 sequences are SGHKS and YYEKEE (reference sequence). This CDR3 is 16 amino acids long. Trimming pared 0 bases from V and 1 base from J, leaving 12 bases between. This CDR3 is CASSLEGYRRTDTQYF. CDR3 coding DNA: TGTGCCAGCAGCTTGGAGGGTTACCGTCGCACAGATACGCAGTATTTT.

This clonotype was recorded at least ten times. The V and J genes are TRBV28 and TRBJ2-5; a possible D gene is TRBD2 (6 bases). Trimming left V 6 bases short and J 1 base short, with 12 bases between. Looked up from germline, CDR1 is MDHEN and CDR2 is SYDVKM. The CDR3 contains 14 residues. The CDR3 region has the DNA TGTGCCAGCAGAGGAGGGATCCCCCAAGAGACCCAGTACTTC. Translation: CASRGGIPQETQYF.

This clonotype was observed a few times. This sequence may be a read error, since a much larger clone differs from it by one base. The rearrangement uses TRBV7-2 and TRBJ2-1; no definite D call. Per the germline V gene, CDR1 is SGHTA and CDR2 is FQGNSA. The CDR3 spans 15 residues. CDR3 residues: CAGSLITSSYNEQFF. CDR3 in DNA: TGTGCCGGCAGCTTAATCACCAGCTCCTACAATGAGCAGTTCTTC.

This clonotype was seen at least ten times. CDR3 in DNA: TGTGCCAGCAGCTTAGGGCTAGCGGGAGTGGACGATACGCAGTATTTT. It yields the protein CASSLGLAGVDDTQYF. The chain uses TRBV7-2 and TRBJ2-3, with 10 bases lining up with TRBD2. The length of the CDR3 is 16 residues. V was clipped by 1 base and J by 6 bases; unmatched bases: 7. Per germline, CDR1 SGHTA and CDR2 FQGNSA. The whole variable domain, filled in from reference TRBV7-2 and TRBJ2-3, reads GAGVSQSPSNKVTEKGKDVELRCDPISGHTALYWYRQSLGQGLEFLIYFQGNSAPDKSGLPSDRFSAERTGGSVSTLTIQRTQQEDSAVYLCASSLGLAGVDDTQYFGPGTRLTVL.

The sample holds many counts of this clonotype. The V call is TRBV20-1, the J call TRBJ2-5; 9 positions agree with TRBD2. In germline, CDR1 is DFQATT, CDR2 SNEGSKA (reference sequence). The CDR3 spans 15 residues. The trim removed 6 bases at V and 7 bases at J, leaving 15 bases unmatched. CDR3: CSATTSGQTRGTQYF. The CDR3, as DNA: TGCAGTGCCACGACTAGCGGCCAAACCCGGGGGACCCAGTACTTC.

In this sample, this clonotype turned up a few times. The rearrangement uses TRBV6-5 and TRBJ2-5; D might be TRBD1 (5 bases). This CDR3 spans 14 amino acids. The V and J ends lost 2 bases and 4 bases respectively, with 11 bases between them. Germline CDR1 MNHEY, CDR2 SVGAGI. CDR3 in amino acids: CASSYAGFAETQYF. The CDR3 DNA is TGTGCCAGCAGTTACGCAGGGTTTGCAGAGACCCAGTACTTC.

This clonotype was found many times. J is TRBJ2-6 and V is TRBV6-6; 7 nucleotides agree with TRBD2. Germline V lookup: CDR1 MNHNY, CDR2 SVGAGI (reference sequence). The V and J ends lost 0 bases and 0 bases, in that order; junction bases with no gene match: 8. The CDR3 contains 19 residues. For the CDR3, the DNA is TGTGCCAGCAGTTACTCGAATACGGGAGGCCTCTCTGGGGCCAACGTCCTGACTTTC. Protein: CASSYSNTGGLSGANVLTF.

This clonotype was observed many times. The V gene is TRBV7-2, the J gene TRBJ2-1; D is ambiguous. Germline lookup yields CDR1 SGHTA and CDR2 FQGNSA. The CDR3 contains 12 residues. V lost 6 bases and J lost 11, with 14 bases in between. This chain's CDR3 is CASSSPGLKQFF. For the CDR3, the DNA is TGTGCCAGCAGTTCCCCCGGTCTCAAGCAGTTCTTC.

This clonotype occurred many times. The chain joins TRBV20-1 to TRBJ2-7; D perhaps matches TRBD1 (5 bases). The CDR3 extends over 13 amino acids. Germline lookup yields CDR1 DFQATT and CDR2 SNEGSKA (reference sequence). The V gene lost 5 bases and the J gene lost 0 bases, with 11 bases spanning the gap. The chain's CDR3 is CSAVPTGSYEQYF. The CDR3, as DNA: TGCAGTGCTGTACCCACAGGCTCCTACGAGCAGTACTTC.

There are many counts of this clonotype. The J gene is TRBJ2-7, the V gene TRBV20-1, with no clear D. This CDR3 is built from 12 residues. The V end was cut by 2 bases, the J end by 3 bases, with 8 bases between. Germline CDR1 reads DFQATT; CDR2 reads SNEGSKA (reference sequence). In DNA form, the CDR3 reads TGCAGTGCTAGAATGGGTTACTACGAGCAGTACTTC. It yields the protein CSARMGYYEQYF.

The V call is TRBV5-1, the J call TRBJ1-1, with D possibly matching TRBD1 (5 bases). Looked up from germline, CDR1 is SGHRS and CDR2 is YFSETQ. Trimming left V 4 bases short and J 1 base short, with 11 bases between. This CDR3 contains 14 residues. The CDR3: CASSPGTGNTEAFF. The CDR3, as DNA: TGCGCCAGCAGCCCCGGGACGGGGAACACTGAAGCTTTCTTT.

This clonotype was seen repeatedly, ten times or more. The chain uses TRBV2 and TRBJ2-1, with a possible D match to TRBD2 (7 bases). Between the trimmed V and J ends, which lost 5 bases and 0 bases, there was a span of 11 bases. The CDR3 is 15 amino acids. Germline loops: CDR1 SNHLY, CDR2 FYNNEI. The CDR3, as DNA: TGTGCCAGCAGTCGGGGGGCAGGCTCCTACAATGAGCAGTTCTTC. Protein sequence: CASSRGAGSYNEQFF.

This clonotype occurred once. One junction end does not reproduce the germline sequence, and a read error may be involved. V is TRBV7-6 and J is TRBJ2-2, with D perhaps TRBD2 (5 bases). The CDR3 has 17 residues. Per the germline V gene, CDR1 is SGHVS and CDR2 is FNYEAQ. The CDR3: CAGSLSVDPRGTGELFF. The CDR3 DNA reads TGTGCCGGCAGCTTGAGCGTGGACCCCCGGGGCACCGGGGAGCTGTTTTTT.

This clonotype was detected ten times or more. V is TRBV6-2 or TRBV6-3 and J is TRBJ2-3; D might be TRBD1 (6 bases). Germline CDR1 reads MNHEY; CDR2 reads SVGEGT. The V end lost 4 bases, the J end lost 4 bases, and 18 bases lay between the germline ends. The CDR3 loop spans 16 amino acids. The CDR3 nucleotides read TGTGCCAGCAGTTCGGAAGACAGGCCGGCGGCAGATACGCAGTATTTT. It codes for CASSSEDRPAADTQYF.

In its sample, this clonotype was seen many times. The J gene is TRBJ1-1, the V gene TRBV10-2; the D gene is possibly TRBD1 (5 bases). The CDR3 loop spans 13 amino acids. Trimming pared 4 bases from V and 4 bases from J, leaving 10 bases between. CDR1 and CDR2 (germline): WSHSY, SAAADI. The CDR3 sequence: CASSGQTTTEAFF. Written as DNA, the CDR3 is TGCGCCAGCAGTGGACAGACGACCACTGAAGCTTTCTTT.

This clonotype was seen at least ten times. The chain couples TRBV4-3 to TRBJ2-3; TRBD1 matches at 7 bases. With V trimmed by 4 bases and J by 3 bases, 13 bases remained unmatched. This CDR3 is 17 amino acids long. Germline V gene sequence: CDR1 LGHNA, CDR2 YSLEER. As DNA, the CDR3 is TGCGCCAGCAGCCCCGTGGGGGATCTGACAGGGACAGATACGCAGTATTTT. Protein product: CASSPVGDLTGTDTQYF.

This clonotype was found many times. The gene calls are TRBV10-3 and TRBJ2-7, with 7 bases lining up with TRBD1. The CDR3 is made up of 14 amino acids. The V gene end was trimmed by 6 bases and the J gene end by 0 bases; junction bases not matched to a gene: 5. The germline CDR1 and CDR2 sequences are ENHRY and SYGVKD. The CDR3 DNA reads as TGTGCCATCAGGCAACAGGGGTACTCCTACGAGCAGTACTTC. Protein product: CAIRQQGYSYEQYF.

This clonotype was seen ten or more times. The chain has TRBV18 and TRBJ2-7; 11 bases align to TRBD2. V trimming: 3 bases; J trimming: 3 bases; junction bases outside the gene matches: 1. This CDR3 comprises 14 residues. The germline V gene has CDR1 KGHSH and CDR2 LQKENI. The CDR3 bases are TGTGCCAGCTCACCCGGACTAGCGGGCTACGAGCAGTACTTC. Translating it yields CASSPGLAGYEQYF.

In this sample, this clonotype turned up many times. V is TRBV9 and J is TRBJ2-7; possibly TRBD1 for D (5 bases). This CDR3 region has 15 residues. Trimming removed 0 bases at V and 4 bases at J, with 14 bases between. The germline V gene has CDR1 SGDLS and CDR2 YYNGEE. CDR3 region: CASSVEGEPFYEQYF. The CDR3 nucleotides read TGTGCCAGCAGCGTAGAAGGGGAACCCTTTTACGAGCAGTACTTC.